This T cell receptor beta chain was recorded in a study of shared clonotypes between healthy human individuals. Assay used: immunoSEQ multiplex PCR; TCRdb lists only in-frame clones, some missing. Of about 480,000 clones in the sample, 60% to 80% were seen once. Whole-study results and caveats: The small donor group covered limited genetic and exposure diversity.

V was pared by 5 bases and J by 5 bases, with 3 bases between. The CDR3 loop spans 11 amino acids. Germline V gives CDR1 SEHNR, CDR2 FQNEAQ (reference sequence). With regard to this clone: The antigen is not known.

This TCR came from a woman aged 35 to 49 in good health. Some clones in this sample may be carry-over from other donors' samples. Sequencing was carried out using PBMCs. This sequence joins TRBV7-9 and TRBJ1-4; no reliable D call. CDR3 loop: CASSTNEKLFF. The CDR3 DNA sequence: TGTGCCAGCAGCACCAATGAAAAACTGTTTTTT.